Below, one TCR beta chain is given with its context. In germline, CDR1 is SGHDT, CDR2 YYEEEE. V gave up 1 base and J gave up 3 bases, with 13 bases separating them. This CDR3 contains 16 residues. Assay used: immunoSEQ multiplex PCR; TCRdb lists only in-frame clones, some missing. Among 65,000 to 85,000 clones listed, roughly 90% were seen once. The data belong to a study of blood T cell repertoires in COVID-19. The specimen was peripheral blood. This TCR came from a man aged 80 or over with COVID-19, enrolled during active disease. The V call is TRBV5-6, the J call TRBJ1-4; TRBD1 is a possible D gene (5 bases). CDR3 DNA sequence: TGTGCCAGCAGCTTGTTGTCAGGGTCGGCTAATGAAAAACTGTTTTTT. Translating it yields CASSLLSGSANEKLFF.